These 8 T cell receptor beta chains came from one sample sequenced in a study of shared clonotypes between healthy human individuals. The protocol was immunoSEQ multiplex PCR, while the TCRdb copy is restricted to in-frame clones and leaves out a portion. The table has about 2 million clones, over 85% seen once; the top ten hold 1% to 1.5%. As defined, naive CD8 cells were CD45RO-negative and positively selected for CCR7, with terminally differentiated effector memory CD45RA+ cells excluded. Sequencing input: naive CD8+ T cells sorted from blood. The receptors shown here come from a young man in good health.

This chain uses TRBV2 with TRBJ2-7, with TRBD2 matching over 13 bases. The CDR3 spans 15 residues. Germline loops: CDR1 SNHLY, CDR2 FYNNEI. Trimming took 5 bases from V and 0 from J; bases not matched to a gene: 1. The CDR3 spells CASSRTSGSSYEQYF. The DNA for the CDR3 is TGTGCCAGCAGTCGGACTAGCGGGAGCTCCTACGAGCAGTACTTC.

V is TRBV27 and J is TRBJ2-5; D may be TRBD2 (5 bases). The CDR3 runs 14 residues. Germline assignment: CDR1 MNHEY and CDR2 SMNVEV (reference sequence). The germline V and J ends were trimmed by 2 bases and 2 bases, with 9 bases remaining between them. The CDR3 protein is CASSLRTSQETQYF. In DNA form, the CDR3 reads TGTGCCAGCAGTTTAAGGACTTCACAAGAGACCCAGTACTTC.

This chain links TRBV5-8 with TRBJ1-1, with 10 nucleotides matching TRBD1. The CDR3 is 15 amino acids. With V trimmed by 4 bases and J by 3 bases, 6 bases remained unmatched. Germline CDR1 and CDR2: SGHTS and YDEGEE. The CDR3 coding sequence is TGTGCCAGCAGCCCCGGGGACAGGGGATACACTGAAGCTTTCTTT. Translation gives CASSPGDRGYTEAFF.

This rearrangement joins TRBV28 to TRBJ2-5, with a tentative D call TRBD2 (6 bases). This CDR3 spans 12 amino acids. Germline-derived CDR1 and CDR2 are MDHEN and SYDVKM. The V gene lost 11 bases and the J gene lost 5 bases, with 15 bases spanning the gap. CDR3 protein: CAAGLSSETQYF. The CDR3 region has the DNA TGTGCCGCGGGACTTTCCTCGGAGACCCAGTACTTC.

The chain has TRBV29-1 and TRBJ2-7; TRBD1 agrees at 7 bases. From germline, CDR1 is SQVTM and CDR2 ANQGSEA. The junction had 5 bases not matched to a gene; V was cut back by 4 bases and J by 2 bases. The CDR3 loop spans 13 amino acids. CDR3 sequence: CSVVPDRAYEQYF. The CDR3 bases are TGCAGCGTTGTACCCGACAGGGCCTACGAGCAGTACTTC.

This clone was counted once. The chain's CDR3 is CASSWDRDEQYF. The CDR3 nucleotides are TGTGCCAGCAGTTGGGACAGGGACGAGCAGTACTTC. V usage is TRBV28 and J usage is TRBJ2-7; 9 nucleotides align to TRBD1. V gave up 4 bases and J gave up 5 bases; unmatched junction bases: 0. Per germline, CDR1 MDHEN and CDR2 SYDVKM. The CDR3 has 12 amino acids.

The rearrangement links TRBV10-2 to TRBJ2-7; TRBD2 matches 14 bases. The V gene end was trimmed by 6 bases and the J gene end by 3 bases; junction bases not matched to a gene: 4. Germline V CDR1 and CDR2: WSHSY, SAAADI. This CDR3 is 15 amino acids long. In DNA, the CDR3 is TGCGCCAGCAGCGGGACTAGCGGGGGATTCTACGAGCAGTACTTC. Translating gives CASSGTSGGFYEQYF.

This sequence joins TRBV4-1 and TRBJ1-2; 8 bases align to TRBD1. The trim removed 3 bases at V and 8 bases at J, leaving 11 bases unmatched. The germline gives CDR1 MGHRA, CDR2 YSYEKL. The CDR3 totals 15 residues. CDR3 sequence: CASSHVYQGALGYTF. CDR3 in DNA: TGCGCCAGCAGCCATGTATATCAGGGGGCGCTAGGCTACACCTTC.